The 30 T cell receptor beta chains reported below all come from one sample, sequenced in a study of T-cell reconstitution after alpha-beta-depleted transplantation in children. Unique molecular identifiers tagged the TCRbeta library. TCRdb independently ran MiXCR on the PCR reads; one entry per CDR3 protein. The table lists almost 400,000 distinct CDR3 sequences, roughly 22% of them singletons. The material was PBMCs from the stem cell graft donor, obtained from the stem cell graft. Receptor source: a human donor who donated a stem cell graft to a child with acute myeloid leukemia.

A single count supports this clonotype. The chain links TRBV9 to TRBJ2-7; D is unresolved. Germline CDR1 is SGDLS and CDR2 is YYNGEE. This CDR3 region has 11 residues. The V and J ends lost 2 bases and 8 bases respectively, with 8 bases between them. The CDR3, as DNA: TGTGCCAGCAGCGTTGCATCCAAGCAGTACTTC. This codes for CASSVASKQYF.

In this sample, this clonotype turned up a few times. The chain has TRBV5-1 and TRBJ1-4, with TRBD1 identical over 9 bases. J gave up 4 bases and V 2 bases, and 6 bases lay outside the gene matches. The CDR3 is 16 amino acids. CDR1 and CDR2 (germline): SGHRS, YFSETQ. The CDR3 sequence: CASSFTPTGGNEKLFF. The CDR3 bases are TGCGCCAGCAGCTTTACGCCGACAGGGGGTAATGAAAAACTGTTTTTT.

The rearrangement uses TRBV27 and TRBJ1-1; a possible D gene is TRBD1 (6 bases). The V gene's germline CDR1 is MNHEY and CDR2 SMNVEV (reference sequence). V gave up 6 bases and J gave up 1 base, with 15 bases separating them. This CDR3 is built from 15 residues. Here the CDR3 reads CASRLLRGENTEAFF. The CDR3 DNA is TGTGCCAGCAGATTACTCAGGGGCGAGAACACTGAAGCTTTCTTT.

This clonotype was recorded many times. V is TRBV20-1 and J is TRBJ2-1, with TRBD2 identical over 10 bases. This CDR3 spans 13 amino acids. V lost 5 bases to trimming and J lost 6 bases; unmatched junction nucleotides: 4. From germline, CDR1 is DFQATT and CDR2 SNEGSKA (reference sequence). The CDR3 DNA reads as TGCAGTGCTGGGAGACTAGCGGGCAATGAGCAGTTCTTC. It encodes CSAGRLAGNEQFF.

This chain connects TRBV15 to TRBJ2-5; the D gene is possibly TRBD2 (5 bases). This CDR3 is built from 15 residues. Germline V CDR1 and CDR2: LNHNV, YYDKDF (reference sequence). V dropped 0 bases and J dropped 2 bases, with 10 bases sitting between them. In DNA form, the CDR3 reads TGTGCCACCAGCAGAGATCCGGGGAATCAAGAGACCCAGTACTTC. Its translation: CATSRDPGNQETQYF.

This clonotype was detected only a few times. The V gene is TRBV27, the J gene TRBJ2-7, with no clear D. Germline V CDR1 and CDR2: MNHEY, SMNVEV (reference sequence). V was cut by 6 bases and J by 0 bases, with 9 bases left in between. The CDR3 is 13 residues long. In DNA form, the CDR3 reads TGTGCCAGCAGACTTTTCGGCTCCTACGAGCAGTACTTC. Its translation is CASRLFGSYEQYF.

The J gene is TRBJ2-3, the V gene TRBV20-1; TRBD1 aligns across 8 bases. Losses at the gene ends were 3 bases for V and 3 bases for J; bases not matched to a gene: 20. The CDR3 length is 19 residues. Germline CDR1 and CDR2: DFQATT and SNEGSKA (reference sequence). The CDR3 sequence: CSARKLGSGRGRVTDTQYF. CDR3 sequence (DNA): TGCAGTGCTAGGAAATTGGGTAGCGGCAGGGGGCGCGTTACAGATACGCAGTATTTT.

The sample holds a few counts of this clonotype. The rearrangement uses TRBV28 and TRBJ2-1; TRBD2 is a possible D gene (5 bases). This CDR3 is built from 15 residues. Trimming stripped 6 bases from V and 2 bases from J, with 14 bases between. CDR1 is MDHEN, CDR2 SYDVKM, per germline. The CDR3 here is CASRGADRAYNEQFF. The CDR3 DNA follows: TGTGCCAGCAGAGGAGCGGACCGAGCCTACAATGAGCAGTTCTTC. Drawing the rest from reference TRBV28 and TRBJ2-1, the complete variable domain is DVKVTQSSRYLVKRTGEKVFLECVQDMDHENMFWYRQDPGLGLRLIYFSYDVKMKEKGDIPEGYSVSREKKERFSLILESASTNQTSMYLCASRGADRAYNEQFFGPGTRLTVL.

The gene calls are TRBV14 and TRBJ2-7; 7 bases agree with TRBD2. From germline, CDR1 is SGHDN and CDR2 FVKESK. V lost 1 base and J lost 5; bases outside the gene matches: 8. The CDR3 spans 15 residues. This CDR3 reads CASSQVGREGNEQYF. Written as DNA, the CDR3 is TGTGCCAGCAGCCAAGTTGGCAGGGAGGGGAACGAGCAGTACTTC.

The J gene is TRBJ2-3, the V gene TRBV5-1; the match to TRBD2 covers 11 bases. J lost 2 bases, V lost 4 bases, and 15 bases had no gene match. CDR3 length equals 19 residues. Germline V gene data show CDR1 as SGHRS and CDR2 as YFSETQ. CDR3 residues: CASSNRLAGFRAPTDTQYF. Here the CDR3 DNA reads TGCGCCAGCAGCAACAGACTAGCGGGATTCCGAGCACCCACAGATACGCAGTATTTT.

CDR3 loop: CAISETTGGSEQYF. The CDR3 DNA follows: TGTGCCATCAGTGAGACGACAGGGGGATCCGAGCAGTACTTC. V is TRBV10-3 and J is TRBJ2-7, with 9 bases matching TRBD1. Looked up from germline, CDR1 is ENHRY and CDR2 is SYGVKD. The CDR3 runs 14 residues. The J segment lost 6 bases and the V segment lost 2 bases, leaving 5 bases of the junction unmatched.

The genes are TRBV12-3 or TRBV12-4 and TRBJ1-5; D gene ambiguous. This CDR3 spans 14 amino acids. The germline V and J ends were trimmed by 7 bases and 0 bases, with 10 bases remaining between them. This CDR3 is CASNRLYSNQPQHF. The CDR3 DNA reads TGTGCCAGCAATAGGCTTTATAGCAATCAGCCCCAGCATTTT.

There are many counts of this clonotype. The chain recombines TRBV15 with TRBJ1-5; 8 bases align to TRBD1. This CDR3 comprises 17 residues. Germline V CDR1 and CDR2: LNHNV, YYDKDF (reference sequence). V lost 1 base, J lost 6 bases, and 11 bases stayed unmatched. The CDR3 reads CATSRAIDRGRGQPQHF. In DNA form, the CDR3 reads TGTGCCACCAGCAGAGCCATAGACAGGGGCCGGGGTCAGCCCCAGCATTTT.

This sequence joins TRBV24-1 and TRBJ2-1; D unclear. There are 16 residues in the CDR3. Trimming took 2 bases from V and 2 from J, leaving 12 bases between them. The germline V gene has CDR1 KGHDR and CDR2 SFDVKD. CDR3 region: CATSDSGARAYNEQFF. The DNA of the CDR3 is TGTGCCACCAGTGATTCCGGAGCCAGAGCCTACAATGAGCAGTTCTTC.

The J gene is TRBJ2-7, the V gene TRBV20-1; 9 bases align to TRBD2. In germline, CDR1 is DFQATT, CDR2 SNEGSKA (reference sequence). This CDR3 contains 14 residues. J gave up 5 bases and V 6 bases, and 11 bases lay outside the gene matches. The CDR3 protein is CSADMTSGGNEQYF. In nucleotides, the CDR3 is TGCAGTGCCGACATGACTAGCGGAGGGAACGAGCAGTACTTC.

The chain is built from TRBV20-1 and TRBJ2-2, with 9 positions matching TRBD1. This CDR3 has 14 amino acids. Germline-derived CDR1 and CDR2 are DFQATT and SNEGSKA (reference sequence). Trimming removed 3 bases from V and 5 bases from J; junction bases left unmatched: 4. CDR3 region: CSASDRGVTGELFF. As DNA, the CDR3 is TGCAGTGCTAGTGACAGGGGGGTTACCGGGGAGCTGTTTTTT.

This clonotype was detected ten times or more. The chain is built from TRBV12-3 or TRBV12-4 and TRBJ1-1, with D unresolved. CDR3 length: 13 amino acids. The ends were cut back, 1 base at V and 3 bases at J, with 6 bases in the middle. Written as DNA, the CDR3 is TGTGCCAGCAGTTTAGGGGCAGACACTGAAGCTTTCTTT. Protein sequence: CASSLGADTEAFF.

V gene TRBV6-2 or TRBV6-3 combines with J gene TRBJ2-7; TRBD2 matches 14 bases. Germline lookup yields CDR1 MNHEY and CDR2 SVGEGT. After removal of 11 bases from V and 6 bases from J, the junction contained 6 bases not matched to a gene. The length of the CDR3 is 13 residues. CDR3 residues: CAGRGTSGSEQYF. The CDR3 DNA is TGTGCCGGACGTGGGACTAGCGGGAGCGAGCAGTACTTC.

The J gene is TRBJ1-4, the V gene TRBV20-1; 7 bases line up with TRBD1. This CDR3 region has 14 residues. The V gene end was trimmed by 6 bases and the J gene end by 0 bases; junction bases not matched to a gene: 4. Germline lookup yields CDR1 DFQATT and CDR2 SNEGSKA (reference sequence). The DNA for the CDR3 is TGCAGTGCCCAGGGGGGACCAACTAATGAAAAACTGTTTTTT. Translated, it gives CSAQGGPTNEKLFF.

This chain connects TRBV5-1 to TRBJ1-4; no clear D. V was trimmed by 4 bases and J by 4 bases, leaving 11 bases between them. The CDR3 is made up of 14 amino acids. Germline V lookup: CDR1 SGHRS, CDR2 YFSETQ. CDR3 coding DNA: TGCGCCAGCAGCCAGCGGGCTTATAATGAAAAACTGTTTTTT. Residues: CASSQRAYNEKLFF.

There are a few counts of this clonotype. The chain recombines TRBV12-3 or TRBV12-4 with TRBJ2-7, with 8 bases identical to TRBD2. The CDR3 extends over 16 amino acids. V was clipped by 5 bases and J by 4 bases; unmatched bases: 13. CDR3 sequence: CASSPRGSGAFYEQYF. In nucleotides, the CDR3 is TGTGCCAGCAGTCCCCGAGGTAGCGGGGCCTTTTACGAGCAGTACTTC.

The V call is TRBV12-3 or TRBV12-4, the J call TRBJ2-7, with D possibly being TRBD2 (5 bases). Trimming removed 5 bases from V and 2 bases from J, with 16 bases in between. CDR3 length: 15 amino acids. CDR3 bases: TGTGCCAGCAGTCCAACCGGGAATCCGACCTACGAGCAGTACTTC. Protein sequence: CASSPTGNPTYEQYF.

This clonotype came up a few times. The V call is TRBV29-1, the J call TRBJ1-5; no clear D. CDR1 and CDR2 (germline): SQVTM, ANQGSEA. V lost 4 bases and J 5 bases, leaving 9 bases between the germline ends. The CDR3 runs 12 residues. CDR3 nucleotides: TGCAGCGTTGGACTCCCAGATCAGCCCCAGCATTTT. Encoded protein: CSVGLPDQPQHF.

This clonotype was recorded many times. V usage is TRBV12-5 and J usage is TRBJ2-1; 10 nucleotides agree with TRBD2. Trimming took 7 bases from V and 10 from J; bases not matched to a gene: 7. This CDR3 is 13 amino acids long. Germline CDR1 is LGHNT and CDR2 is FRNRAP. The CDR3, as DNA: TGTGCTAGTGAGAAGCGGGAGGGCCTCGAGCAGTTCTTC. It yields the protein CASEKREGLEQFF.

This rearrangement joins TRBV6-2 or TRBV6-3 to TRBJ2-7, with D possibly matching TRBD1 (6 bases). Germline V lookup: CDR1 MNHEY, CDR2 SVGEGT. V dropped 2 bases and J dropped 4 bases, with 21 bases sitting between them. The CDR3 length is 17 residues. The DNA of the CDR3 is TGTGCCAGCAGTTACGGGGGCCTGCGGCGGACCATGTACGAGCAGTACTTC. Its protein product is CASSYGGLRRTMYEQYF.

This clonotype was counted at least ten times. The chain combines TRBV20-1 with TRBJ2-5; 8 nucleotides match TRBD1. The CDR3 extends over 14 amino acids. With 0 bases clipped from V and 4 bases from J, the junction kept 4 bases outside the gene matches. The germline V gene has CDR1 DFQATT and CDR2 SNEGSKA (reference sequence). DNA for the CDR3: TGCAGTGCTAGAGACGGGACAGGCGCAGAGACCCAGTACTTC. Protein: CSARDGTGAETQYF.

This clonotype was counted only a few times. The chain has TRBV5-1 and TRBJ2-2; possible D gene TRBD2, 6 bases. The CDR3 covers 15 residues. The germline CDR1 and CDR2 sequences are SGHRS and YFSETQ. Trimming pared 0 bases from V and 3 bases from J, leaving 9 bases between. In DNA, the CDR3 is TGCGCCAGCAGCTTGGCCGGGAGAGACACCGGGGAGCTGTTTTTT. Translating it yields CASSLAGRDTGELFF.

This chain connects TRBV5-5 to TRBJ1-2; D remains unclear. Germline values: CDR1 SGHKS, CDR2 YYEKEE (reference sequence). Trimming took off 1 base at V and 6 bases at J, with 10 bases between the two ends. The CDR3 has 13 amino acids. This chain's CDR3 is CASSLFVGHGYTF. The DNA for the CDR3 is TGTGCCAGCAGCTTGTTTGTGGGTCATGGCTACACCTTC.

This clonotype was counted ten times or more. V usage is TRBV9 and J usage is TRBJ2-3; the D call may be TRBD1 or TRBD2 (5 bases each). Germline values: CDR1 SGDLS, CDR2 YYNGEE. Between the trimmed V and J ends, which lost 3 bases and 1 base, there was a span of 9 bases. The CDR3 contains 14 residues. The CDR3 coding sequence is TGTGCCAGCAGCGCCCGAGGGGGCACAGATACGCAGTATTTT. Translating it yields CASSARGGTDTQYF.

In its sample, this clonotype was seen many times. This chain connects TRBV6-5 to TRBJ2-7; 12 nucleotides align to TRBD2. The CDR3 consists of 13 residues. The germline V gene encodes CDR1 MNHEY and CDR2 SVGAGI. Trimming removed 8 bases from V and 7 bases from J; junction bases left unmatched: 6. As DNA, the CDR3 is TGTGCCAGCGGGCGACTAGCGGGGGTGGAGCAGTACTTC. It specifies CASGRLAGVEQYF.